The T cell receptor (beta chain) described here comes from a study of control samples from healthy donors and cancer patients. This clone occurred once. TCRdb keeps only in-frame clones here, not all; method: immunoSEQ multiplex PCR. This table has some 49,000 clones, approximately 90% appearing once. CDR1 is MNHEY and CDR2 is SVGAGI in the germline V gene. The CDR3 is 14 amino acids. The V and J ends lost 10 bases and 9 bases, in that order; junction bases with no gene match: 12. Sequenced sample: PBMCs. The genes are TRBV6-5 and TRBJ2-1; TRBD2 matches 10 bases. The source of this sequence is a young man with colorectal cancer. CDR3 in amino acids: CATTLAGSALEQFF. The CDR3 region has the DNA TGTGCCACCACACTAGCGGGGTCCGCCCTTGAGCAGTTCTTC.